The clone carrying this T cell receptor beta chain was recorded at least ten times. Its antigen is unidentified. The source of the sample is a study of T cell repertoires in cytomegalovirus infection. The CDR3 contains 19 residues. J gave up 1 base and V 5 bases, and 17 bases lay outside the gene matches. Germline V gene lookup returns CDR1 MNHEY and CDR2 SMNVEV (reference sequence). TCRdb re-called the reads with MiXCR, one entry per CDR3 protein. The data show fewer than 550,000 distinct CDR3 sequences, roughly 12% seen once. The study, taken as a whole, reports: Totalled public TCR beta family frequency picked out people who carried CMV plus the relevant HLA.

The sequence derives from a human donor in good health (CMV status not recorded). Some clones in this sample may be carry-over from other donors' samples. The sample comprised PBMCs. The chain joins TRBV27 to TRBJ1-5; TRBD1 matches at 7 bases. CDR3 residues: CASSPWDGLLRGSNQPQHF. The CDR3 DNA sequence: TGTGCCAGCAGTCCCTGGGACGGCCTCCTCAGGGGGAGCAATCAGCCCCAGCATTTT.